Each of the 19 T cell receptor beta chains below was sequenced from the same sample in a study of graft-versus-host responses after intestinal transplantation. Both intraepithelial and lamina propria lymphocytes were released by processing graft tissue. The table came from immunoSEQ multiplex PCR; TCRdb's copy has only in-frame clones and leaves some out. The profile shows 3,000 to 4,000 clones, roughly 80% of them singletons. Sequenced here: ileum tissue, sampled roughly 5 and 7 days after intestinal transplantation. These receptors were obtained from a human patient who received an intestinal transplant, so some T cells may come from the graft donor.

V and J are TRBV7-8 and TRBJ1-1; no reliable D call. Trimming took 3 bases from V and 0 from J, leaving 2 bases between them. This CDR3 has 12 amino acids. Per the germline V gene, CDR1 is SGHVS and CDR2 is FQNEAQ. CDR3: CASSFLNTEAFF. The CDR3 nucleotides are TGTGCCAGCAGCTTTCTGAACACTGAAGCTTTCTTT.

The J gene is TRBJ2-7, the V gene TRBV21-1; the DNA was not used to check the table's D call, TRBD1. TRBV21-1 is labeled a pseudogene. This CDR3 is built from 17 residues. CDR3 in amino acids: CASSKADRTTPSYEQYF. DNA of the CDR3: TGTGCCAGCAGCAAGGCGGACAGGACAACCCCCTCCTACGAGCAGTACTTC.

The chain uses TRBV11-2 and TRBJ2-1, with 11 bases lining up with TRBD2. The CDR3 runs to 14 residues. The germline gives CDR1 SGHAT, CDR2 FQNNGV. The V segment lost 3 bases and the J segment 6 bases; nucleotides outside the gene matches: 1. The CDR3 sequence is CASSFTSGSNEQFF. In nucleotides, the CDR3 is TGTGCCAGCAGCTTTACTAGCGGGAGCAATGAGCAGTTCTTC.

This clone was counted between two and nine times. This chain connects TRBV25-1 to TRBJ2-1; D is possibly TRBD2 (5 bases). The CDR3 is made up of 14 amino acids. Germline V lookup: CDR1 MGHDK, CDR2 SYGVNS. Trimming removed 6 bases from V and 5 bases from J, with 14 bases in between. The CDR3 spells CASRDSAADNEQFF. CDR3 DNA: TGTGCCAGCAGAGATAGCGCAGCGGACAATGAGCAGTTCTTC.

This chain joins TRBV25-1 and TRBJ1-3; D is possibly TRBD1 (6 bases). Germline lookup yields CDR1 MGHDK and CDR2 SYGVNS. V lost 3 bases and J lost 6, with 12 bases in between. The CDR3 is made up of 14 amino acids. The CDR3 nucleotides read TGTGCCAGCAGTGACCGGGGGGCGGAAAACACCATATATTTT. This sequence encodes CASSDRGAENTIYF.

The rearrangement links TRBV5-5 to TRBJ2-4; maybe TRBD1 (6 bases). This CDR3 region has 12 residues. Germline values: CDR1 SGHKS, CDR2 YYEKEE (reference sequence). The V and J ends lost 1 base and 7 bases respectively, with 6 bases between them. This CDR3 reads CASSLTGNIQYF. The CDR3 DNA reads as TGTGCCAGCAGCTTGACAGGGAACATTCAGTACTTC.

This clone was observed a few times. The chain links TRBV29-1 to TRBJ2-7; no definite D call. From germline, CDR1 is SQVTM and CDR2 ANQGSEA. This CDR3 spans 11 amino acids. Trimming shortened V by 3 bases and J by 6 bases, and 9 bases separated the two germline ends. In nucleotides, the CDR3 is TGCAGCGTTGAGGGTCCTGGCGAGCAGTACTTC. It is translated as CSVEGPGEQYF.

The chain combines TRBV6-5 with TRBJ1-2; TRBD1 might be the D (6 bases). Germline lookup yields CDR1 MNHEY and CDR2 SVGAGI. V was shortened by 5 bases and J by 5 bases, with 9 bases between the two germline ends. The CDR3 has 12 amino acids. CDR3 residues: CASSEGGYGYTF. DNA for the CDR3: TGTGCCAGCAGTGAAGGGGGTTATGGCTACACCTTC.

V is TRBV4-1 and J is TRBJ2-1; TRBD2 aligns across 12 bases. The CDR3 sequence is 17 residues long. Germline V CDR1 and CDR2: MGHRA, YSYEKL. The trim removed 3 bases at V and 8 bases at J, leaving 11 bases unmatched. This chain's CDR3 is CASSHETSSGGAYEQFF. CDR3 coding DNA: TGCGCCAGCAGCCATGAAACATCTAGCGGGGGGGCCTATGAGCAGTTCTTC.

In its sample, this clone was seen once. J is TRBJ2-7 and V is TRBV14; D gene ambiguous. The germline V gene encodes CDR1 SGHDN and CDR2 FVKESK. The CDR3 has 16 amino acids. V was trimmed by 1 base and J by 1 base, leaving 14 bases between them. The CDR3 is CASSQVIGGPSYEQYF. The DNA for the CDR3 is TGTGCCAGCAGCCAAGTAATAGGTGGTCCATCCTACGAGCAGTACTTC.

CDR3 loop: CASSEEGSSYEQYF. The CDR3 DNA sequence: TGTGCCAGCAGTGAGGAGGGCAGCTCCTACGAGCAGTACTTC. The gene calls are TRBV25-1 and TRBJ2-7; TRBD2 might be the D (6 bases). This CDR3 has 14 amino acids. Germline V CDR1 and CDR2: MGHDK, SYGVNS. With 3 bases removed from V and 0 bases from J, the gap between germline ends came to 9 bases.

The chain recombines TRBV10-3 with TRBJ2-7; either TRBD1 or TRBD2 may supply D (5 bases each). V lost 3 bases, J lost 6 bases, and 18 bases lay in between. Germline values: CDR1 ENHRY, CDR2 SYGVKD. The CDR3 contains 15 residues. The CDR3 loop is CAISDLPARGGEQYF. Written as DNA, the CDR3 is TGTGCCATCAGTGATCTACCAGCGAGGGGCGGCGAGCAGTACTTC.

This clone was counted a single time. The CDR3 protein is CASSYQGGNTEAFF. The CDR3, as DNA: TGTGCCAGCAGTTACCAGGGTGGGAACACTGAAGCTTTCTTT. J is TRBJ1-1 and V is TRBV6-5; tentative D call: TRBD1 (5 bases). V shed 2 bases and J shed 1 base, with 8 bases lying between them. Germline V CDR1 and CDR2: MNHEY, SVGAGI. CDR3 size: 14 residues.

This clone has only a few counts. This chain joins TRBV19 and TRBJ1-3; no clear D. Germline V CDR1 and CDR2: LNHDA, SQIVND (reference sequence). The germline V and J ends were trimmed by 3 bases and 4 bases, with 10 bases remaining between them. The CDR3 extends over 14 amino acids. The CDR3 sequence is CASSMFRVGNTIYF. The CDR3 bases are TGTGCCAGTAGTATGTTTAGGGTCGGAAACACCATATATTTT.

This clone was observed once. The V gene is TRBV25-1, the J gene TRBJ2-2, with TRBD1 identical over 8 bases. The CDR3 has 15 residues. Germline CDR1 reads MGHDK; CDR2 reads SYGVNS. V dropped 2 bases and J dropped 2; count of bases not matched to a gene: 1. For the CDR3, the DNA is TGTGCCAGCAGTGAACCAGGGGGCAACACCGGGGAGCTGTTTTTT. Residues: CASSEPGGNTGELFF. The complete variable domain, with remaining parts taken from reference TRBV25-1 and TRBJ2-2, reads EADIYQTPRYLVIGTGKKITLECSQTMGHDKMYWYQQDPGMELHLIHYSYGVNSTEKGDLSSESTVSRIRTEHFPLTLESARPSHTSQYLCASSEPGGNTGELFFGEGSRLTVL.

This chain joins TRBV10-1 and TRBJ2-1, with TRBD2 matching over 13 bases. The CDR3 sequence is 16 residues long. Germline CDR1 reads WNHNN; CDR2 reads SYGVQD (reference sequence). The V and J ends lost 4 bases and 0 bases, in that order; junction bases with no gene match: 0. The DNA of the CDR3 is TGCGCCAGCAGTGGGACTAGCGGGAGCTCCTACAATGAGCAGTTCTTC. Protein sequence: CASSGTSGSSYNEQFF.

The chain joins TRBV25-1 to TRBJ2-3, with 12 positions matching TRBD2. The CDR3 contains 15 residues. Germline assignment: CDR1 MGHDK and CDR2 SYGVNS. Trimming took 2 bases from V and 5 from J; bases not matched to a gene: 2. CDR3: CASSEKTSGRDTQYF. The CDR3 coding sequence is TGTGCCAGCAGTGAAAAGACTAGCGGGAGAGATACGCAGTATTTT.

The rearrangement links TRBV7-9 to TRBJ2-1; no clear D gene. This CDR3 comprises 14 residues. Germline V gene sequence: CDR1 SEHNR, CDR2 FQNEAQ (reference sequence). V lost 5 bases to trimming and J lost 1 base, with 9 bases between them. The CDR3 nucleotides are TGTGCCAGCAGCCTCCGACGGTCCTACAATGAGCAGTTCTTC. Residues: CASSLRRSYNEQFF.

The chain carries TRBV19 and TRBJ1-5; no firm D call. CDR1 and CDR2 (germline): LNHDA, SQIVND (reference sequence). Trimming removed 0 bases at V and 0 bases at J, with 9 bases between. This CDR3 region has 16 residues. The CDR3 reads CASSIDRKFSNQPQHF. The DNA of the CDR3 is TGTGCCAGTAGTATAGATCGCAAATTTAGCAATCAGCCCCAGCATTTT.